One sample yielded the 4 T cell receptor beta chains listed below, sequenced in a study of control samples from healthy donors and cancer patients (dated by TCRdb to the early 2020s). Library prep was done by the immunoSEQ multiplex PCR assay. The immuneACCESS repertoire file appears here via TCRdb, limited to in-frame rearrangements. These files lack a portion of the clones; in checked studies, under half of the deficit traces to unresolved V genes, and the cause of the others is not known. The sample table lists tens of thousands of clones, about four fifths of them with a count of one. More than 30% of the sample is taken by the ten largest. Input material: PBMCs. Source of these receptors: an older man with lung cancer.

The chain has TRBV12-5 and TRBJ2-5; 10 nucleotides match TRBD2. The CDR3 runs to 15 residues. CDR1 LGHNT and CDR2 FRNRAP come from the germline V gene. V lost 0 bases, J lost 7 bases, and 5 bases stayed unmatched. Written as DNA, the CDR3 is TGTGCTAGTGGTTTGGTACTAGCGGGGCCTGGGACCCAGTACTTC. This gives the protein CASGLVLAGPGTQYF.

J is TRBJ1-5 and V is TRBV19; D is unresolved. The CDR3 contains 13 residues. Germline V gene data show CDR1 as LNHDA and CDR2 as SQIVND (reference sequence). Between the trimmed V and J ends, which lost 3 bases and 4 bases, there was a span of 7 bases. The CDR3 loop is CASSIGDNQPQHF. CDR3 in DNA: TGTGCCAGTAGTATCGGGGATAATCAGCCCCAGCATTTT.

The chain recombines TRBV6-5 with TRBJ2-7; tentatively, D is TRBD1 (5 bases). CDR1 and CDR2 (germline): MNHEY, SVGAGI. V was pared by 4 bases and J by 6 bases, with 22 bases between. The CDR3 runs to 16 residues. CDR3 nucleotides: TGTGCCAGCAGTTCCACTCCTGCAGGGCCTCCTTTCGAGCAGTACTTC. This codes for CASSSTPAGPPFEQYF.

J is TRBJ1-5 and V is TRBV5-8, with TRBD1 as a possible D gene (6 bases). Germline V CDR1 and CDR2: SGHTS, YDEGEE. The CDR3 length is 15 residues. V was shortened by 2 bases and J by 8 bases, with 17 bases between the two germline ends. CDR3 loop: CASSFQGTNGKPQHF. CDR3 sequence (DNA): TGTGCCAGCAGCTTCCAAGGGACAAATGGTAAGCCCCAGCATTTT.